This TCR beta chain was observed in a study of blood T cell repertoires in COVID-19. Overall study context: The origin of the acute and convalescent COVID-19 samples was the United States, Italy and Spain.

In the original analysis: Reference gene primer amplification gave nucleated cell count estimates. TCRdb keeps only in-frame clones here, not all; method: immunoSEQ multiplex PCR. V and J calls and clone size are as listed in that table; D and trimming were resolved from the DNA. The sample lists a few hundred thousand clones; roughly 88% were seen once. Enrolled during active infection, Seattle patients were then followed longitudinally. Germline V gene data show CDR1 as MNHNY and CDR2 as SVGAGI (reference sequence). The CDR3 extends over 18 amino acids. V lost 5 bases and J lost 0; bases outside the gene matches: 11.

V gene TRBV6-6 combines with J gene TRBJ1-1; 11 bases fit TRBD1. This sequence originates from a woman aged 45 to 65 with COVID-19, enrolled during active disease. The sequenced sample was peripheral blood. The CDR3 here is CASSPWGGQGEVNTEAFF. CDR3 DNA: TGTGCCAGCAGTCCCTGGGGGGGACAGGGGGAGGTGAACACTGAAGCTTTCTTT.